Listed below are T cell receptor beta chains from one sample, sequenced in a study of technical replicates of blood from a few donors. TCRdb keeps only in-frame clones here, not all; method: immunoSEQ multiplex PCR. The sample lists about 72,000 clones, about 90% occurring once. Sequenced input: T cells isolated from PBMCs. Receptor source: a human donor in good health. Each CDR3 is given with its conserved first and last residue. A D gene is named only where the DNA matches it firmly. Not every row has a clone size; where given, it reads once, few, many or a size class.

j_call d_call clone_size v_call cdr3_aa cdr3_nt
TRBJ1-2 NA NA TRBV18 CASSPWGVNYGYTF TGTGCCAGCTCACCCTGGGGGGTAAACTATGGCTACACCTTC
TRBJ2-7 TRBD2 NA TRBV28 CASSPHRLAGVYEQYF TGTGCCAGCAGTCCTCATAGACTAGCGGGAGTCTACGAGCAGTACTTC
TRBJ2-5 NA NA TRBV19 CASRGDTGETQYF TGTGCCAGTAGGGGGGACACCGGGGAGACCCAGTACTTC
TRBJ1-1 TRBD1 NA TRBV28 CASSSPGQLNTEAFF TGTGCCAGCAGTTCTCCGGGACAGTTGAACACTGAAGCTTTCTTT
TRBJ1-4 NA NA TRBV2 CASSEETAATNEKLFF TGTGCCAGCAGTGAGGAGACAGCCGCAACTAATGAAAAACTGTTTTTT
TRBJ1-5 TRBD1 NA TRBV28 CASRSPGQGMFQPQHF TGTGCCAGCAGATCGCCGGGACAGGGGATGTTTCAGCCCCAGCATTTT
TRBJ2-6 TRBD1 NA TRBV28 CASIGQGQSSSGANVLTF TGTGCCAGCATAGGCCAGGGACAGTCTTCCTCTGGGGCCAACGTCCTGACTTTC
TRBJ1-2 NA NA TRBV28 CASSFPGYDYGYTF TGTGCCAGCAGTTTTCCAGGGTATGACTATGGCTACACCTTC
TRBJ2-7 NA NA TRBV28 CASSGRRAGEQYF TGTGCCAGCAGTGGGCGGAGGGCGGGCGAGCAGTACTTC
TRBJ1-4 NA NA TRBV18 CASSPKWSQGSTNEKLFF TGTGCCAGCTCACCAAAATGGTCCCAGGGATCAACTAATGAAAAACTGTTTTTT
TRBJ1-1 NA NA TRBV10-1 CASSESLGGNTEAFF TGCGCCAGCAGTGAGTCTTTAGGGGGAAACACTGAAGCTTTCTTT
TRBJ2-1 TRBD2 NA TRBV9 CASSVVSGGPYNEQFF TGTGCCAGCAGCGTAGTTAGCGGGGGACCCTACAATGAGCAGTTCTTC
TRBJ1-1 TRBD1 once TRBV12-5 CASGPIQGAGTEAFF TGTGCTAGTGGTCCAATACAGGGGGCCGGGACTGAAGCTTTCTTT
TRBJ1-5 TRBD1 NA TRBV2 CASAGTGNNQPQHF TGTGCCAGTGCCGGGACAGGGAACAATCAGCCCCAGCATTTT
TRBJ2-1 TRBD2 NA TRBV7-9 CASSKGDGGSSYNEQFF TGTGCCAGCAGCAAAGGGGACGGGGGGAGCTCCTACAATGAGCAGTTCTTC
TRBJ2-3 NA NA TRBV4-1 CASSQVYNPDTQYF TGCGCCAGCAGCCAAGTCTATAACCCAGATACGCAGTATTTT
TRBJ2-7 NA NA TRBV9 CASSEGQAGTYEQYF TGTGCCAGCAGCGAAGGACAGGCGGGGACCTACGAGCAGTACTTC
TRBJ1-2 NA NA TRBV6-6 CATQGQSGLLNYGYTF TGTGCCACCCAAGGACAATCCGGTCTACTCAACTATGGCTACACCTTC
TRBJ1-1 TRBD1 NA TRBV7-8 CASSLEQGARTEAFF TGTGCCAGCAGCTTAGAGCAGGGGGCTCGCACTGAAGCTTTCTTT
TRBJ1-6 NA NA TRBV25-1 CASSEYQTVHF TGTGCCAGCAGTGAATACCAGACAGTCCACTTT
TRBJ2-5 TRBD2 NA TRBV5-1 CASSLRLAERMETQYF TGCGCCAGCAGCTTGAGGCTAGCGGAAAGGATGGAGACCCAGTACTTC
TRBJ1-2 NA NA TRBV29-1 CSARISGEGGYTF TGCAGCGCACGGATTTCGGGGGAGGGCGGCTACACCTTC
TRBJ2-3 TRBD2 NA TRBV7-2 CASSLLGLAGQPSTDTQYF TGTGCCAGCAGCTTATTGGGACTAGCGGGCCAACCTAGCACAGATACGCAGTATTTT
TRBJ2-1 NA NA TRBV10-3 CAISESIEQMGSRFF TGTGCCATCAGTGAGTCGATCGAACAGATGGGCTCGCGGTTCTTC
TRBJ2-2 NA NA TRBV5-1 CASSGAWENTGELFF TGCGCCAGCAGCGGGGCGTGGGAGAACACCGGGGAGCTGTTTTTT
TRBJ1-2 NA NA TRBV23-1 CASSQKDSGSDYGYTF TGCGCCAGCAGTCAAAAAGACAGTGGGTCGGACTATGGCTACACCTTC
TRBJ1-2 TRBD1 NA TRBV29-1 CSAWDRGEEGYTF TGCAGCGCGTGGGACAGGGGAGAGGAGGGCTACACCTTC
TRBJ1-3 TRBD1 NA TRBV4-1 CASSQGQGPGNTIYF TGCGCCAGCAGCCAAGGACAGGGCCCTGGAAACACCATATATTTT